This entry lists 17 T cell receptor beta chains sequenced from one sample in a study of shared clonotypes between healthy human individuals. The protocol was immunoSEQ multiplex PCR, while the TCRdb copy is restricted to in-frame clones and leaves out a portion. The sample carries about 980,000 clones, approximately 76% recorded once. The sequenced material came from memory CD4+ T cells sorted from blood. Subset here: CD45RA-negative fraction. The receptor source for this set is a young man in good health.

Here the CDR3 reads CASSVSQAGEQYF. CDR3 in DNA: TGTGCCAGCAGCGTAAGTCAGGCGGGCGAGCAGTACTTC. The V gene is TRBV5-4, the J gene TRBJ2-7; maybe TRBD2 (5 bases). CDR3 length equals 13 residues. Per germline, CDR1 SGHNT and CDR2 YYREEE (reference sequence). Between the trimmed V and J ends, which lost 4 bases and 6 bases, there was a span of 14 bases.

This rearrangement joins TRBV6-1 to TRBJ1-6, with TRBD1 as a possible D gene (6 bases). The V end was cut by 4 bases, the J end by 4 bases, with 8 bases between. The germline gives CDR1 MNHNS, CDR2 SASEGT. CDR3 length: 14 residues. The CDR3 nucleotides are TGTGCCAGCAGTGGGGACACGTATAATTCACCCCTCCACTTT. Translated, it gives CASSGDTYNSPLHF.

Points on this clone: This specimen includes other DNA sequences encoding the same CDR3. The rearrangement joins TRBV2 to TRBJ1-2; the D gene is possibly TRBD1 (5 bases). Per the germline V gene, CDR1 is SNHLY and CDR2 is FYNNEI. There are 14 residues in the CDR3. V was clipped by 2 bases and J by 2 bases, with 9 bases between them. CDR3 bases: TGTGCCAGCAGTGAAAGCAGGGAGAACTATGGCTACACCTTC. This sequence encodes CASSESRENYGYTF.

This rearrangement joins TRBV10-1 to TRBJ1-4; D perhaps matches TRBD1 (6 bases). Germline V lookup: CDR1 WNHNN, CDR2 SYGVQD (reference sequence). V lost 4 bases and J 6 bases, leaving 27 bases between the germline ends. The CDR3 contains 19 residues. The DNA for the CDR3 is TGCGCCAGCAGTGGGTACCTACAGGAGGGGCTGAGGGGGGATGAAAAACTGTTTTTT. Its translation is CASSGYLQEGLRGDEKLFF.

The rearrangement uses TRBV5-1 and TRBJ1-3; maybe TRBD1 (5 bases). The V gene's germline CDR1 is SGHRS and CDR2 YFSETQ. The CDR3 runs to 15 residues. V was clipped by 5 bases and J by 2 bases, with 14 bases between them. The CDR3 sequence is CASRHDGTPGNTIYF. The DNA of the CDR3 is TGCGCCAGCAGGCATGACGGGACTCCTGGAAACACCATATATTTT.

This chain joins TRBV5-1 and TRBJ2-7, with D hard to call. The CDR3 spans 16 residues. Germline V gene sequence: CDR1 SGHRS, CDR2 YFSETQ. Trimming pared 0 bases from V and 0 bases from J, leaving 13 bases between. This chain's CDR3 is CASSLAFARNSYEQYF. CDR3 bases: TGCGCCAGCAGCTTGGCCTTTGCGAGAAACTCCTACGAGCAGTACTTC.

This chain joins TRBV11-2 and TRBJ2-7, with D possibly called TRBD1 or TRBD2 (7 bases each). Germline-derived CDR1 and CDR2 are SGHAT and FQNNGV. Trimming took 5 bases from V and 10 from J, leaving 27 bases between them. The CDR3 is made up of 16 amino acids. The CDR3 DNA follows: TGTGCCAGCAGCCCAGAGGGGGGGACAGTCCTCATTAGACAGTACTTC. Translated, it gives CASSPEGGTVLIRQYF.

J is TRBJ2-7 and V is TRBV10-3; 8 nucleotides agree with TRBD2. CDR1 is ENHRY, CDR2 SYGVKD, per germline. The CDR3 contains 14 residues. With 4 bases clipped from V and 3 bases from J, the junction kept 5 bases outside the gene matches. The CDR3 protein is CAISAGGAGYEQYF. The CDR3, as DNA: TGTGCCATCAGTGCGGGGGGGGCAGGCTACGAGCAGTACTTC.

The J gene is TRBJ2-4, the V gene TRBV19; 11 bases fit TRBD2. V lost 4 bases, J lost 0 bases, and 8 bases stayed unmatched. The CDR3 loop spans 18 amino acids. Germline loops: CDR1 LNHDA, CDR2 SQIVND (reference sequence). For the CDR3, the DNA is TGTGCCAGTAGTACCGGGACTAGCGGTGCGGGAGCCAAAAACATTCAGTACTTC. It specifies CASSTGTSGAGAKNIQYF.

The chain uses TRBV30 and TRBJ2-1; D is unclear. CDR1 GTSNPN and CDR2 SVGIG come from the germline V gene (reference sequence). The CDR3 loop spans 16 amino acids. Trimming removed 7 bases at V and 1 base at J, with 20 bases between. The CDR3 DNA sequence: TGTGCCTCCAACTGGGTGGGCCTCCGGTCCTACAATGAGCAGTTCTTC. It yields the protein CASNWVGLRSYNEQFF.

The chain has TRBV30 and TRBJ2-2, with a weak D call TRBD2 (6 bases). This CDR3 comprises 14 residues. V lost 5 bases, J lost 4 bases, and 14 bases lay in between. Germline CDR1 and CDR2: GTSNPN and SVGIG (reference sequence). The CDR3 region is CAWGGGASTGELFF. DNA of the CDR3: TGTGCCTGGGGTGGCGGGGCTTCCACCGGGGAGCTGTTTTTT. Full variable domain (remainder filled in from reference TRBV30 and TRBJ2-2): SQTIHQWPATLVQPVGSPLSLECTVEGTSNPNLYWYRQAAGRGLQLLFYSVGIGQISSEVPQNLSASRPQDRQFILSSKKLLLSDSGFYLCAWGGGASTGELFFGEGSRLTVL.

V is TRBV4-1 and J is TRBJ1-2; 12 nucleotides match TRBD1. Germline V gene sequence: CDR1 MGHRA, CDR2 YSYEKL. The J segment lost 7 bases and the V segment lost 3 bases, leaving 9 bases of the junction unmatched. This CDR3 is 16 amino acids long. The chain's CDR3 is CASSHPGTGGAGGYTF. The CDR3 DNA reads TGCGCCAGCAGCCACCCGGGGACAGGGGGCGCAGGTGGCTACACCTTC.

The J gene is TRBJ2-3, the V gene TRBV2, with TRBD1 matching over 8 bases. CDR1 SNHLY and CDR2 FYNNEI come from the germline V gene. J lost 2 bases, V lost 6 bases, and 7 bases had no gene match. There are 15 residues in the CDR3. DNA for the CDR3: TGTGCCAGCAGCCAGAACAGGGGGGACACAGATACGCAGTATTTT. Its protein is CASSQNRGDTDTQYF.

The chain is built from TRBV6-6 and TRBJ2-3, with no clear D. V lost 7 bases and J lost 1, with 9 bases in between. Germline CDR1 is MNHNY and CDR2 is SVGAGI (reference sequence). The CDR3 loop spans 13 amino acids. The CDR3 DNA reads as TGTGCCAGCACCCACGGGCGCACAGATACGCAGTATTTT. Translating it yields CASTHGRTDTQYF.

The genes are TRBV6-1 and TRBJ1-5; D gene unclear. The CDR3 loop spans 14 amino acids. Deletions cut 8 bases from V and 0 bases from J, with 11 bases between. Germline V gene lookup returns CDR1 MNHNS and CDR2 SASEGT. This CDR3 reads CASLLDYSNQPQHF. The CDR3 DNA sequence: TGTGCCAGCCTTTTGGACTATAGCAATCAGCCCCAGCATTTT.

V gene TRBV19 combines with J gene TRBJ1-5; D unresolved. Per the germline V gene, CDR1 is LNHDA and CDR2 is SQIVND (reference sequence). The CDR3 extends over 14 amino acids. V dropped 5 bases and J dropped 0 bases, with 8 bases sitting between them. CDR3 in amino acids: CASSSSRSNQPQHF. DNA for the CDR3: TGTGCCAGTAGTTCCTCACGTAGCAATCAGCCCCAGCATTTT.

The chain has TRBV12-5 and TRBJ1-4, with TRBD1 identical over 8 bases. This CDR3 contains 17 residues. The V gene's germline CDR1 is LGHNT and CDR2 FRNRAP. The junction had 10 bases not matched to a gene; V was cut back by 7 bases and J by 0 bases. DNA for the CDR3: TGTGCTAGTGAAAGGGACAGGCCTAACCCAACTAATGAAAAACTGTTTTTT. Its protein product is CASERDRPNPTNEKLFF. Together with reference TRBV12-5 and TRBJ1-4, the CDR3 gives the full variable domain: DARVTQTPRHKVTEMGQEVTMRCQPILGHNTVFWYRQTMMQGLELLAYFRNRAPLDDSGMPKDRFSAEMPDATLATLKIQPSEPRDSAVYFCASERDRPNPTNEKLFFGSGTQLSVL.